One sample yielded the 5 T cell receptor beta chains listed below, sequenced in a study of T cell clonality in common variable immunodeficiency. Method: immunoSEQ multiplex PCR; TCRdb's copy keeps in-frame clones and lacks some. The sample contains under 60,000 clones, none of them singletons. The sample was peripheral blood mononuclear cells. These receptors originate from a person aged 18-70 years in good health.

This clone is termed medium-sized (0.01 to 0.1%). The CDR3 sequence: CASSLSLAGGKNIQYF. CDR3 DNA (partial): TGTGCCAGCAGCTTATCCCTAGCGGGAGGGAAAAACATT. This chain connects TRBV13 to TRBJ2-4; 12 nucleotides match TRBD2. Coverage ceases 3 residues before the CDR3 finishes, and the germline J gene fills in the end. Germline V gene lookup returns CDR1 PRHDT and CDR2 FYEKMQ (reference sequence). This CDR3 is built from 16 residues. Trimming cost V 2 bases and J 4 bases; bases outside gene matches: 3.

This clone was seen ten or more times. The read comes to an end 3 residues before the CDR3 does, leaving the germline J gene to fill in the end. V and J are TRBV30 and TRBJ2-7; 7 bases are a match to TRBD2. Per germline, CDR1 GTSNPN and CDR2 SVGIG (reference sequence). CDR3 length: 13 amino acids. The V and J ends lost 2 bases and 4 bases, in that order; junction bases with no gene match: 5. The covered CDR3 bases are TGTGCCTGGAGTAGAAGCGGGAATTACGAG. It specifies CAWSRSGNYE. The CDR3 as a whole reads CAWSRSGNYEQYF.

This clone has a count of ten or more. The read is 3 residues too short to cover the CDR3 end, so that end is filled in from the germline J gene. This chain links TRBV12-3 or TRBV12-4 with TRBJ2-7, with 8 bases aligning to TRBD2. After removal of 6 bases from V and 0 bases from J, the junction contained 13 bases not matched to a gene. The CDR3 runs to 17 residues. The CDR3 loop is CASSLGTRHPLSYEQYF. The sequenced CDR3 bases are TGTGCCAGCAGCCTTGGGACTAGACACCCTCTCTCCTACGAG.

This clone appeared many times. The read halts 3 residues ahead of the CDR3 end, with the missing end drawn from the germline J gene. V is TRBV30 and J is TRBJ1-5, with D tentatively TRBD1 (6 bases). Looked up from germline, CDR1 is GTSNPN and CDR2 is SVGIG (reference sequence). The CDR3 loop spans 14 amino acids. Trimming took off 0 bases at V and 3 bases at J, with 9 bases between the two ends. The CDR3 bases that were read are TGTGCCTGGAGTGTATCAGGGGACAATCAGCCC. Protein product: CAWSVSGDNQP. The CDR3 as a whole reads CAWSVSGDNQPQHF.

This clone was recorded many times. CDR3 sequence reads: CASSLTISGHEQYF. CDR3 bases read: TGTGCCAGCAGCTTAACCATTTCAGGTCACGAG. The chain couples TRBV7-3 to TRBJ2-7; no reliable D call. The CDR3 end lies 3 residues beyond the end of the read and is filled in from the germline J gene. V shed 0 bases and J shed 5 bases, with 11 bases lying between them. CDR1 SGHTA and CDR2 FQGTGA come from the germline V gene. The CDR3 has 14 amino acids. Based on the CDR3 plus reference TRBV7-3 and TRBJ2-7, the full variable domain is GAGVSQTPSNKVTEKGKYVELRCDPISGHTALYWYRQSLGQGPEFLIYFQGTGAADDSGLPNDRFFAVRPEGSVSTLKIQRTERGDSAVYLCASSLTISGHEQYFGPGTRLTVT.